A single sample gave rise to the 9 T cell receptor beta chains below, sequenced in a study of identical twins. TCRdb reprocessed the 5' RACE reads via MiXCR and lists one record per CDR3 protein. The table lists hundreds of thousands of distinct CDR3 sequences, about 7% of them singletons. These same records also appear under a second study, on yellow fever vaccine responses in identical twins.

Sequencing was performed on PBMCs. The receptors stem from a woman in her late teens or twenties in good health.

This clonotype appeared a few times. Here the CDR3 reads CASSSLNIVRGTGELFF. CDR3 nucleotide sequence: TGTGCCAGCAGTTCCCTAAACATTGTACGGGGGACCGGGGAGCTGTTTTTT. The chain employs TRBV6-5 and TRBJ2-2, with TRBD2 as a possible D gene (6 bases). V lost 4 bases and J lost 5, with 20 bases in between. Germline lookup yields CDR1 MNHEY and CDR2 SVGAGI. The CDR3 length is 17 residues.

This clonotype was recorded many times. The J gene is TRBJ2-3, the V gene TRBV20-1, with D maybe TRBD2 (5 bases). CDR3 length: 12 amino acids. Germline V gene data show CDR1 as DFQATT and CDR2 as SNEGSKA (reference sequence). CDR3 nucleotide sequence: TGCAGCCATCTGGGAGACACAGATACGCAGTATTTT. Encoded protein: CSHLGDTDTQYF.

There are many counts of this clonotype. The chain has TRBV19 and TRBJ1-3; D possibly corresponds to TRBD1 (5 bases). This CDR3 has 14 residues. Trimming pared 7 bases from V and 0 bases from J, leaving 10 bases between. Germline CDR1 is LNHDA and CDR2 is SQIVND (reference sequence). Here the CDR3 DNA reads TGTGCCAGTACCCGACAGAGCTCTGGAAACACCATATATTTT. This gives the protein CASTRQSSGNTIYF.

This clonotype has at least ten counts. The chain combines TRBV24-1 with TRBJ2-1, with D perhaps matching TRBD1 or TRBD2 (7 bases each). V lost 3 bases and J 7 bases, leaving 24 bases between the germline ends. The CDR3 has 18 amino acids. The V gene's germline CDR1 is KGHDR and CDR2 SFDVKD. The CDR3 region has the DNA TGTGCCACCAGTGATCCCCAGGGGGGGGTAAGCAATCTAAATGAGCAGTTCTTC. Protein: CATSDPQGGVSNLNEQFF.

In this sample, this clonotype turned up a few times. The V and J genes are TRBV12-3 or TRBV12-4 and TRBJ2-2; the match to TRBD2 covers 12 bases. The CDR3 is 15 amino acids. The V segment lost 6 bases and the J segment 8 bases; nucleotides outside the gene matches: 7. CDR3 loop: CASSPGLAGSGELFF. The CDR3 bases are TGTGCCAGCAGCCCTGGACTAGCGGGATCTGGGGAGCTGTTTTTT.

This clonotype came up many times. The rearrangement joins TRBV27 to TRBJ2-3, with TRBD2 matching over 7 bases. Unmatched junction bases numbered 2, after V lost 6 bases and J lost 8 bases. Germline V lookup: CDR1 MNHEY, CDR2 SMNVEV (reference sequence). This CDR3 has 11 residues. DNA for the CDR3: TGTGCCAGCAGCACTAGCGTTACGCAGTATTTT. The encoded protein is CASSTSVTQYF.

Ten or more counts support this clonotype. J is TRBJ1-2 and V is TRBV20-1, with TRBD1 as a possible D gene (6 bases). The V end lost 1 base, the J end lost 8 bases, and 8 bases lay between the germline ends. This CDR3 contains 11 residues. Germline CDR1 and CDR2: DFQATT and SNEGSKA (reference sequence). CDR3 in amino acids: CSARGGGGYTF. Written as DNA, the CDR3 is TGCAGTGCTAGAGGAGGGGGGGGCTACACCTTC.

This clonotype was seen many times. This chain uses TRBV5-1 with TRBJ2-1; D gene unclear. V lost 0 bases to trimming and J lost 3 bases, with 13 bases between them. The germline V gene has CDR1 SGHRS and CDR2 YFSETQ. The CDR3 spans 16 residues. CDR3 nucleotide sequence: TGCGCCAGCAGCTTGGCCTTGTTAAGGGTCTACAATGAGCAGTTCTTC. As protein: CASSLALLRVYNEQFF.

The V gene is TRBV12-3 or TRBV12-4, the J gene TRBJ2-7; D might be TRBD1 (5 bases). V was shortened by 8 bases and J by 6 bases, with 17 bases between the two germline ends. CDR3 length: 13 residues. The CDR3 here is CASGPTEDGEQYV. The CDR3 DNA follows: TGTGCCAGCGGCCCGACAGAGGATGGCGAGCAGTACGTC.